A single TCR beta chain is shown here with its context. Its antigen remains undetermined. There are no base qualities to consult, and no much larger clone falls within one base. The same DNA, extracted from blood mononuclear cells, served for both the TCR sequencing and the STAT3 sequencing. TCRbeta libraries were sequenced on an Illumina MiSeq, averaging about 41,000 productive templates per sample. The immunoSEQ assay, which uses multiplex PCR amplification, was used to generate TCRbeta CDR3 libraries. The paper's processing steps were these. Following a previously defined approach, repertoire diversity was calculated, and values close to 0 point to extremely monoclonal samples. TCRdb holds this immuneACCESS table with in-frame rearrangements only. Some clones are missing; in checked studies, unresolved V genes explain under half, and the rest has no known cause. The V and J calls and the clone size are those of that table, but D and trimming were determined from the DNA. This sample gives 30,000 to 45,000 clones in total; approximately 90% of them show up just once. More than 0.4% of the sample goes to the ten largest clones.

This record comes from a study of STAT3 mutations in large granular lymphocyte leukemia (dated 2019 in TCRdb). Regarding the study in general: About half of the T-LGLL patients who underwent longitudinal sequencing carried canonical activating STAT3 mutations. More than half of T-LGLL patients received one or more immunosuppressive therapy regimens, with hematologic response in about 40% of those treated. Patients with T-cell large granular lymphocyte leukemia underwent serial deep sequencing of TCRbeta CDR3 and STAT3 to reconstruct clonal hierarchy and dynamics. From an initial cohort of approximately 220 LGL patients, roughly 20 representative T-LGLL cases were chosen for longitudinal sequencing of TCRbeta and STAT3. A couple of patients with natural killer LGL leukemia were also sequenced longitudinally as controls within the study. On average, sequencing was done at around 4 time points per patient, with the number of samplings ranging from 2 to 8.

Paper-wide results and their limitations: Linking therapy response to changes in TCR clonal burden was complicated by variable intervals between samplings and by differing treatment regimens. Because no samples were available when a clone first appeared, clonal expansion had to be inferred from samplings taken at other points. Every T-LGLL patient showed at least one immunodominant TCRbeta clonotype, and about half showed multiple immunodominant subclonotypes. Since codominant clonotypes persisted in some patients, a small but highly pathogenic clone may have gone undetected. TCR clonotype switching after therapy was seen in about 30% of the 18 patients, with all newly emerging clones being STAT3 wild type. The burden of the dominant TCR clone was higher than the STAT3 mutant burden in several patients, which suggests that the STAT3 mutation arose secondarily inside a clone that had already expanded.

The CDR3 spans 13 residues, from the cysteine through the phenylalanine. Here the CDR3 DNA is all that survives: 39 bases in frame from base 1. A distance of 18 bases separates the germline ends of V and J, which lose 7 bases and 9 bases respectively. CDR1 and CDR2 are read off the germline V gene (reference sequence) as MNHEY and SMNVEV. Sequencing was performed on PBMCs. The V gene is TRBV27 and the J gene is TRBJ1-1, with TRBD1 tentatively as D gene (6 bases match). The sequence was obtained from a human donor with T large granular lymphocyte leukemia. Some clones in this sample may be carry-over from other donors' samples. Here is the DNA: TGTGCCAGCAAGGGACAAGGATATAACAAAGCTTTCTTT. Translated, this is CASKGQGYNKAFF.